This TCR beta chain is drawn from a study of control samples from healthy donors and cancer patients. Produced via immunoSEQ multiplex PCR; TCRdb's table is partial and in-frame only. This sample yields roughly 200,000 clones, of which roughly 94% are seen a single time; 1.5% belongs to the top ten. V lost 11 bases and J lost 7, with 20 bases in between. The CDR3 is 14 residues long. Looked up from germline, CDR1 is MDHEN and CDR2 is SYDVKM. The chain recombines TRBV28 with TRBJ2-2; perhaps TRBD1 as D (5 bases). This sequence was found in a middle-aged man in good health. Sequences were obtained from blood. The CDR3 is CASRDQGRNGELFF. The CDR3 DNA is TGTGCCTCCCGCGACCAGGGAAGGAACGGGGAGCTGTTTTTT.